The present entry profiles one TCR beta chain with its context. Its cognate antigen is unknown. This specimen comes from a study of cytomegalovirus exposure and HLA in healthy donors. Study-level points and caveats: Some segments of the V type, notably TRBV6-2 and TRBV6-3, were excluded as indistinguishable. Per a prior analysis, the majority of TCR beta V segments were productive roughly 87% or roughly 30% of the time. A later analysis appeared to link common viral pathogens to several of the most significant clusters.

The germline gives CDR1 LNHDA, CDR2 SQIVND (reference sequence). The CDR3 sequence is 11 residues long. Trimming left V 3 bases short and J 11 bases short, with 8 bases between. PCR employed 60 Vbeta and 13 Jbeta primers. Only in-frame clones appear in the TCRdb table, and some are missing; sequencing was by immunoSEQ multiplex PCR. The sample lists roughly 70,000 clones, roughly 82% seen once, with around 12% in the top ten. The clonotype comes from a man between 65 and 85 years old in good health and CMV-seronegative. The rearrangement uses TRBV19 and TRBJ2-1, with unresolved D. The sample was PBMCs. For the CDR3, the DNA is TGTGCCAGTAGTATGCACAGACAGCAGTTCTTC. Amino acids: CASSMHRQQFF. Filled out from reference TRBV19 and TRBJ2-1, the complete variable domain reads DGGITQSPKYLFRKEGQNVTLSCEQNLNHDAMYWYRQDPGQGLRLIYYSQIVNDFQKGDIAEGYSVSREKKESFPLTVTSAQKNPTAFYLCASSMHRQQFFGPGTRLTVL.